The text below deals with one T cell receptor (beta chain). The antigen is unknown. One end of the junction does not line up with germline, which may come from a read error. This sample is part of a study of T cell repertoires in breast cancer. Study-wide context: ER+/PR+ status applied to most of the 20 or so tumors. Healthy controls: nine donors. Study-level results: Tumor-involved sentinel lymph nodes shared about fourfold more TCRs with matched tumors than tumor-free nodes (approximately 8% versus 2%). Different nucleotide sequences encoded the shared TCRs, suggesting antigen-driven expansion.

Paired alpha-beta TCRs of CD8+ T cells were analyzed by expanded emulsion RT-PCR. Blocking oligonucleotides added to a second nested PCR suppressed unpaired genes. TCRdb re-called the emulsion pairing reads with MiXCR, one entry per CDR3 protein. There are some 37,000 distinct CDR3 sequences in the sample; 45% occur only once, and around 60% lies in the top ten. The receptor was derived from a pool of human donors with breast cancer or a healthy control (not recorded which). The source material was CD8+ T cells.

CDR3 protein: CSDLGTSTYTQYF. CDR3 bases: TGCAGTGACCTCGGGACCAGCACATATACGCAGTATTTT. The rearrangement uses TRBV20-1 and TRBJ2-3; either TRBD1 or TRBD2 may fit D (5 bases each). CDR1 is DFQATT, CDR2 SNEGSKA, per germline (reference sequence). This CDR3 is 13 amino acids long.